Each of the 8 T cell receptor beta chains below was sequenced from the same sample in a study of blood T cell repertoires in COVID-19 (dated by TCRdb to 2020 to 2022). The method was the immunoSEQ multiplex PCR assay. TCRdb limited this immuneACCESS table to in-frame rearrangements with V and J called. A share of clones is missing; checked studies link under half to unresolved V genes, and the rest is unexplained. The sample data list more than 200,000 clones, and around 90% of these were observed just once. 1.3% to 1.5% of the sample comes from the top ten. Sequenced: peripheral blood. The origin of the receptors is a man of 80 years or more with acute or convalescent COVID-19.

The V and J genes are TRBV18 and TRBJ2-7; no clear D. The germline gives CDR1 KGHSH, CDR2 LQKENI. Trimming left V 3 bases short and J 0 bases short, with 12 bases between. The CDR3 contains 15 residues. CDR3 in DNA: TGTGCCAGCTCACCTAACCAGGCCAGCTCCTACGAGCAGTACTTC. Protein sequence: CASSPNQASSYEQYF.

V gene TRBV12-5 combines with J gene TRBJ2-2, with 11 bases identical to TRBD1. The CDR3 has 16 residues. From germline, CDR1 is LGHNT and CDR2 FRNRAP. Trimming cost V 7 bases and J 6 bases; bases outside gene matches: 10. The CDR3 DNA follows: TGTGCTAGTGCCCAGAATCCGGGACAGGGGGCCGGGGAGCTGTTTTTT. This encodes CASAQNPGQGAGELFF. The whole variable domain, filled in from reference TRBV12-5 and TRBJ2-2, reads DARVTQTPRHKVTEMGQEVTMRCQPILGHNTVFWYRQTMMQGLELLAYFRNRAPLDDSGMPKDRFSAEMPDATLATLKIQPSEPRDSAVYFCASAQNPGQGAGELFFGEGSRLTVL.

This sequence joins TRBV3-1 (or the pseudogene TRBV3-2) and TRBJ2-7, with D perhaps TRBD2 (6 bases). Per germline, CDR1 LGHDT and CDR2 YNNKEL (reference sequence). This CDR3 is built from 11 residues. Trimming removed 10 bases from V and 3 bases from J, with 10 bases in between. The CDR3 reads CATGGVYEQYF. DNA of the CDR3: TGTGCCACAGGCGGGGTCTACGAGCAGTACTTC.

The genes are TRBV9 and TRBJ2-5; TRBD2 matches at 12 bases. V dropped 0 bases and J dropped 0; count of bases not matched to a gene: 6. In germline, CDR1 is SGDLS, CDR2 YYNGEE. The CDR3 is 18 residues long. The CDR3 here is CASSVGLAGGRYQETQYF. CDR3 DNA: TGTGCCAGCAGCGTAGGCCTAGCGGGAGGGCGTTACCAAGAGACCCAGTACTTC.

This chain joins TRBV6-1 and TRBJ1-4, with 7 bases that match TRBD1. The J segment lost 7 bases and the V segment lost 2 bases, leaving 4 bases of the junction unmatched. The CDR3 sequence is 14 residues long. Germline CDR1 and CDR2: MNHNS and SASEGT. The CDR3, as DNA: TGTGCCAGCAGTGAAATGGGACAGAGTGAAAAACTGTTTTTT. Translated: CASSEMGQSEKLFF.

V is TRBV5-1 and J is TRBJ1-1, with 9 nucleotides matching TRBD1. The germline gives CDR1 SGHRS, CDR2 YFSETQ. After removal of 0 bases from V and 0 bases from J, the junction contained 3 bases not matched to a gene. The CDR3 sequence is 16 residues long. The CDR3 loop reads CASSLGQGGLNTEAFF. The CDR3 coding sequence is TGCGCCAGCAGCTTGGGACAGGGGGGACTGAACACTGAAGCTTTCTTT.

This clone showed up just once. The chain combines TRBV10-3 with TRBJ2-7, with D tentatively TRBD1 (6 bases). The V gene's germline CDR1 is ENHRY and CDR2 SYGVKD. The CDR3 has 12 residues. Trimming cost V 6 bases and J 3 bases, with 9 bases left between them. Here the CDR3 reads CAIRGQNYEQYF. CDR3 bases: TGTGCCATCAGAGGACAGAACTACGAGCAGTACTTC.

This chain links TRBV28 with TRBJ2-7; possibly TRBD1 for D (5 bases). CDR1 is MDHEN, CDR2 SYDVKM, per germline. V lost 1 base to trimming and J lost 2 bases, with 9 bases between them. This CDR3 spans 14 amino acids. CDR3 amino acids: CASSLYQGTYEQYF. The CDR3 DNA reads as TGTGCCAGCAGTTTATACCAGGGCACCTACGAGCAGTACTTC.